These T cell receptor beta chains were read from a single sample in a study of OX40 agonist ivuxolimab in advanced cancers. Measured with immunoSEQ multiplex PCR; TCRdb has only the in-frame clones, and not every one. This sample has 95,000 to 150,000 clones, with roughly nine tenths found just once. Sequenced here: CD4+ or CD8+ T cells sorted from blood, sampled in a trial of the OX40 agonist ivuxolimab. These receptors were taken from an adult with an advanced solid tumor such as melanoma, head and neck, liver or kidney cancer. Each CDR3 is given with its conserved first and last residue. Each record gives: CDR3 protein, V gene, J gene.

CDR3: CASSIMMGFGKNIQYF
V: TRBV19
J: TRBJ2-4

CDR3: CASSMTGVETQYF
V: TRBV19
J: TRBJ2-5

CDR3: CATEASGRKTQYF
V: TRBV2
J: TRBJ2-5

CDR3: CASSLASGGRAQYF
V: TRBV5-1
J: TRBJ2-3

CDR3: CASSPDIASTDTQYF
V: TRBV7-7
J: TRBJ2-3

CDR3: CASSRTGGQGANVLTF
V: TRBV7-3
J: TRBJ2-6

CDR3: CASSRGSLDGYTF
V: TRBV27
J: TRBJ1-2

CDR3: CASSAGTSGGPPYEQYF
V: TRBV7-2
J: TRBJ2-7

CDR3: CASSLDRPHEQFF
V: TRBV11-2
J: TRBJ2-1

CDR3: CASSPRTGRTEAFF
V: TRBV27
J: TRBJ1-1

CDR3: CASSSGIQETQYF
V: TRBV18
J: TRBJ2-5

CDR3: CAITSDRINSPLHF
V: TRBV10-3
J: TRBJ1-6

CDR3: CASSQYWTRGSYNEQFF
V: TRBV4-2
J: TRBJ2-1

CDR3: CASSVEAGVGEAFF
V: TRBV9
J: TRBJ1-1

CDR3: CASSLNSPWAQYF
V: TRBV5-6
J: TRBJ2-3

CDR3: CASSQEKSGPAYGYTF
V: TRBV4-3
J: TRBJ1-2

CDR3: CASSQDPGQGGEKLFF
V: TRBV4-2
J: TRBJ1-4

CDR3: CASRRSGSGSPLHF
V: TRBV28
J: TRBJ1-6

CDR3: CASRQQGVREKLFF
V: TRBV4-1
J: TRBJ1-4

CDR3: CASSLERQTQETQYF
V: TRBV5-1
J: TRBJ2-5

CDR3: CASSPDGGTTEAFF
V: TRBV4-3
J: TRBJ1-1

CDR3: CASSDGQGDGYTF
V: TRBV5-1
J: TRBJ1-2

CDR3: CASSLGTGNSNQPQHF
V: TRBV19
J: TRBJ1-5

CDR3: CASSFTTDTYEQYF
V: TRBV11-1
J: TRBJ2-7

CDR3: CASSLGSAGPSSGNTIYF
V: TRBV5-5
J: TRBJ1-3

CDR3: CSVLTGGGAEAFF
V: TRBV29-1
J: TRBJ1-1

CDR3: CASTRAALNTEAFF
V: TRBV6-5
J: TRBJ1-1

CDR3: CASSTGVNSGANVLTF
V: TRBV6-6
J: TRBJ2-6

CDR3: CASSLGGHYEQYF
V: TRBV13
J: TRBJ2-7

CDR3: CASRGGQGATNEKLFF
V: TRBV2
J: TRBJ1-4

CDR3: CASSWMGQGGETQYF
V: TRBV7-2
J: TRBJ2-5

CDR3: CASSDRSKGENTEAFF
V: TRBV25-1
J: TRBJ1-1

CDR3: CASREAVGEQFF
V: TRBV5-1
J: TRBJ2-1

CDR3: CAWSLGLQETQYF
V: TRBV30
J: TRBJ2-5

CDR3: CASTPWRGLNTEAFF
V: TRBV5-6
J: TRBJ1-1

CDR3: CAWSVLGRNQPQHF
V: TRBV30
J: TRBJ1-5

CDR3: CASSQGPINEKLFF
V: TRBV4-3
J: TRBJ1-4

CDR3: CASSSITSSTDTQYF
V: TRBV19
J: TRBJ2-3

CDR3: CASSIGGSRNSPLHF
V: TRBV28
J: TRBJ1-6

CDR3: CAWMETAFLSGNTIYF
V: TRBV30
J: TRBJ1-3

CDR3: CASSFHVENTIYF
V: TRBV28
J: TRBJ1-3

CDR3: CASSFDRGLTGELFF
V: TRBV11-3
J: TRBJ2-2

CDR3: CASSPFQGANEKLFF
V: TRBV28
J: TRBJ1-4